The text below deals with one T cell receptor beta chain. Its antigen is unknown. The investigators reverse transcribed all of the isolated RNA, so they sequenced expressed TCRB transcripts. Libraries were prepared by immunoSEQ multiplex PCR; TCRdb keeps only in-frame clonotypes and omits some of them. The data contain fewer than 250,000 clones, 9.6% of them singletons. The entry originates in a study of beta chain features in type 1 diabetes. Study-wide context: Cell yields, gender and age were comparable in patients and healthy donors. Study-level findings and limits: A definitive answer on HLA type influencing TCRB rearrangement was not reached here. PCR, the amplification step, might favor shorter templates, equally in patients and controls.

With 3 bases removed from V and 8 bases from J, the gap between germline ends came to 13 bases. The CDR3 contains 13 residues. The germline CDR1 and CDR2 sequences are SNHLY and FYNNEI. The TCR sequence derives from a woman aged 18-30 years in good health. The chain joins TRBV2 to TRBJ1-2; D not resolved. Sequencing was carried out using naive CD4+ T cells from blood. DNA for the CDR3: TGTGCCAGCAGTGACGAGGGTGGTAGCGGCTACACCTTC. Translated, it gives CASSDEGGSGYTF.